Listed below are T cell receptor beta chains from one sample, sequenced in a study of blood T cell repertoires in COVID-19. Repertoires were generated with immunoSEQ multiplex PCR, while TCRdb's copy carries only in-frame clones and drops some. In the table there are about 300,000 clones, approximately 91% of which are singletons. Sequenced input: peripheral blood. Source of these receptors: a woman between 25 and 40 years old with COVID-19, enrolled during active disease. The CDR3 runs from the conserved cysteine through the conserved F or W. A D gene is named only where the DNA matches it firmly. The listing skips clone size in some rows; elsewhere it reads once, few, many or a size class.

v_gene	len	j_gene	d_gene	abundance	CDR3aa	CDR3nt
TRBV5-6	16	TRBJ2-7	TRBD1	.	CASSLQPQGARHEQYF	TGTGCCAGCAGTCTACAGCCACAGGGGGCGAGGCACGAGCAGTACTTC
TRBV3-1/TRBV3-2	14	TRBJ2-7	TRBD1	.	CASSQKDRESEQYF	TGTGCCAGCAGCCAAAAGGACAGGGAAAGCGAGCAGTACTTC
TRBV5-1	17	TRBJ2-2	TRBD1	.	CASSPGTRQGSSGELFF	TGCGCCAGCAGCCCGGGGACGAGACAGGGGTCGTCCGGGGAGCTGTTTTTT
TRBV2	16	TRBJ2-2	.	.	CASTGHHPSNTGELFF	TGTGCCAGCACAGGGCACCATCCTTCTAACACCGGGGAGCTGTTTTTT
TRBV5-1	14	TRBJ1-1	.	.	CASSLEQGSTEAFF	TGCGCCAGCAGCTTGGAACAGGGCTCTACTGAAGCTTTCTTT
TRBV7-2	15	TRBJ1-4	.	.	CASSLGQGYNEKLFF	TGTGCCAGCAGCTTAGGCCAGGGCTACAATGAAAAACTGTTTTTT
TRBV28	15	TRBJ1-3	.	.	CASSLNTGSGNTIYF	TGTGCCAGCAGTTTAAATACTGGCTCTGGAAACACCATATATTTT
TRBV14	13	TRBJ2-7	TRBD1	.	CASSLDRAYEQYF	TGTGCCAGCAGCTTGGACAGGGCCTACGAGCAGTACTTC
TRBV5-1	16	TRBJ2-3	TRBD2	.	CASSWTSGGNTDTQYF	TGCGCCAGCAGCTGGACTAGCGGGGGGAACACAGATACGCAGTATTTT
TRBV27	12	TRBJ2-1	.	.	CASSFFGSEQFF	TGTGCCAGCAGTTTCTTTGGCAGTGAGCAGTTCTTC
TRBV27	13	TRBJ2-7	TRBD1	.	CASSTGTGYEQYF	TGTGCCAGCAGTACCGGGACAGGCTACGAGCAGTACTTC
TRBV3-1/TRBV3-2	16	TRBJ1-4	TRBD1	.	CASSRAGTGSDEKLFF	TGTGCCAGCAGCCGCGCAGGGACAGGGTCGGATGAAAAACTGTTTTTT
TRBV7-2	17	TRBJ2-3	TRBD2	once	CASSPRLAGAGADTQYF	TGTGCCAGCAGCCCTCGACTAGCGGGTGCGGGTGCAGATACGCAGTATTTT
TRBV6-5	14	TRBJ2-7	TRBD1	.	CASSYVAGGHEQYF	TGTGCCAGCAGTTATGTCGCAGGGGGCCACGAGCAGTACTTC
TRBV7-2	15	TRBJ2-7	TRBD2	.	CASSFILGGRVEQYF	TGTGCCAGCAGCTTTATCTTGGGCGGGAGGGTAGAGCAGTACTTC
TRBV18	15	TRBJ1-4	.	.	CASSPPASGDEKLFF	TGTGCCAGCTCACCACCGGCCTCTGGAGACGAAAAACTGTTTTTT
TRBV10-1	15	TRBJ1-1	TRBD1	.	CASSDGQGGGTEAFF	TGCGCCAGCAGTGATGGACAGGGAGGGGGGACTGAAGCTTTCTTT
TRBV18	13	TRBJ1-1	.	.	CASSQDTNTEAFF	TGTGCCAGCTCCCAGGACACAAACACTGAAGCTTTCTTT
TRBV29-1	14	TRBJ1-2	TRBD1	once	CSVGGGQGADGYTF	TGCAGCGTTGGAGGGGGGCAGGGGGCGGATGGCTACACCTTC
TRBV5-4	13	TRBJ1-2	.	.	CASNRGGMYGYTF	TGTGCCAGCAACAGAGGGGGAATGTATGGCTACACCTTC
TRBV3-1/TRBV3-2	16	TRBJ2-2	TRBD1	.	CASSQTQGKDTGELFF	TGTGCCAGCAGCCAAACACAGGGGAAAGACACCGGGGAGCTGTTTTTT
TRBV28	15	TRBJ1-3	.	.	CASSSRGGTGNTIYF	TGTGCCAGCAGTTCCAGGGGAGGGACTGGAAACACCATATATTTT
TRBV29-1	18	TRBJ2-3	TRBD1	.	CSVEGDLGQGFSTDTQYF	TGCAGCGTTGAAGGGGACCTGGGACAGGGGTTTAGCACAGATACGCAGTATTTT
TRBV3-1/TRBV3-2	14	TRBJ1-2	TRBD1	.	CASSRGQEGYGYTF	TGTGCCAGCAGCCGCGGACAGGAAGGATATGGCTACACCTTC
TRBV3-1/TRBV3-2	15	TRBJ2-7	.	few	CASSQDTALAREQYF	TGTGCCAGCAGCCAAGATACGGCGCTAGCTCGCGAGCAGTACTTC
TRBV7-9	15	TRBJ2-2	.	few	CASSLRGVETGELFF	TGTGCCAGCAGCTTGCGGGGAGTAGAGACCGGGGAGCTGTTTTTT
TRBV7-2	13	TRBJ1-2	TRBD1	.	CASSLGQEYGYTF	TGTGCCAGCAGCCTTGGACAGGAGTATGGCTACACCTTC
TRBV27	14	TRBJ1-5	TRBD1	once	CASKGTVTGEPQHF	TGTGCCAGCAAAGGGACAGTCACGGGGGAGCCCCAGCATTTT
TRBV27	14	TRBJ1-1	.	.	CASSVYSSGTEAFF	TGTGCCAGCAGTGTTTACAGCTCGGGGACTGAAGCTTTCTTT
TRBV5-1	13	TRBJ1-1	.	.	CASSSGTYTEAFF	TGCGCCAGCAGCTCAGGGACATACACTGAAGCTTTCTTT
TRBV5-5	17	TRBJ1-3	TRBD1	.	CASSLDGPGGLGNTIYF	TGTGCCAGCAGCTTGGATGGCCCAGGGGGCCTAGGAAACACCATATATTTT
TRBV3-1/TRBV3-2	15	TRBJ2-5	TRBD2	.	CASSQRLAYGETQYF	TGTGCCAGCAGCCAGCGACTAGCTTATGGGGAGACCCAGTACTTC
TRBV9	13	TRBJ1-3	.	.	CASSVAREDTIYF	TGTGCCAGCAGCGTAGCTCGAGAGGACACCATATATTTT
TRBV5-6	16	TRBJ1-5	.	.	CASSLPSGGSNQPQHF	TGTGCCAGCAGCTTACCGTCAGGAGGGTCCAATCAGCCCCAGCATTTT
TRBV11-2	13	TRBJ2-1	TRBD2	.	CASSRLARNEQFF	TGTGCCAGCTCCCGACTAGCGAGAAATGAGCAGTTCTTC
TRBV6-5	14	TRBJ1-5	.	.	CASSWQVGNQPQHF	TGTGCCAGCAGTTGGCAGGTAGGCAATCAGCCCCAGCATTTT
TRBV5-1	13	TRBJ1-1	.	.	CASSFDRDTEAFF	TGCGCCAGCAGCTTCGACAGAGACACTGAAGCTTTCTTT
TRBV10-2	16	TRBJ2-1	.	.	CASSESMGYSYNEQFF	TGCGCCAGCAGTGAGTCGATGGGCTACTCCTACAATGAGCAGTTCTTC
TRBV21-1	14	TRBJ1-1	.	few	CASRAGGLNTEAFF	TGTGCCAGCAGGGCAGGGGGCCTGAACACTGAAGCTTTCTTT
TRBV7-2	15	TRBJ1-3	.	.	CASSLLLGSLNTIYF	TGTGCCAGCAGCTTATTGCTCGGGTCCCTAAACACCATATATTTT